The 5 T cell receptor beta chains in this list originate from one sample, sequenced in a study of CD8 T cells in Susac syndrome. RNA totalling roughly 0.5 to 1 ug underwent reverse transcription with random hexamers. MiXCR was run by TCRdb on the immunoSEQ multiplex PCR reads, yielding one entry per CDR3 protein. The sample consists of approximately 190,000 distinct CDR3 sequences, around 95% of them appearing once. Sequenced input: CD8+ T cells from PBMCs. These receptors were taken from a human donor with Susac syndrome.

The CDR3 sequence is CATSYREPYNEQFF. The CDR3 DNA reads as TGTGCCACCAGCTACAGGGAACCCTACAATGAGCAGTTCTTC. This chain connects TRBV24-1 to TRBJ2-1; a possible D gene is TRBD1 (6 bases). V lost 7 bases and J lost 2, with 11 bases in between. The germline gives CDR1 KGHDR, CDR2 SFDVKD. The CDR3 is 14 residues long.

The V gene is TRBV2, the J gene TRBJ1-2, with D unclear. Trimming cost V 5 bases and J 6 bases, with 13 bases left between them. This CDR3 is built from 13 residues. Germline CDR1 is SNHLY and CDR2 is FYNNEI. The CDR3 sequence: CASSLEGRNGYTF. The DNA for the CDR3 is TGTGCCAGCAGTCTGGAGGGTAGGAATGGCTACACCTTC.

This clonotype has a handful of counts. The rearrangement links TRBV3-1 to TRBJ2-3; D is perhaps TRBD1 or TRBD2 (5 bases each). V was shortened by 4 bases and J by 2 bases, with 7 bases between the two germline ends. There are 13 residues in the CDR3. Germline V gene data show CDR1 as LGHDT and CDR2 as YNNKEL (reference sequence). CDR3 residues: CASSRDPTDTQYF. CDR3 coding DNA: TGTGCCAGCAGCCGGGACCCCACAGATACGCAGTATTTT.

This chain links TRBV27 with TRBJ2-2; the D is unclear. This CDR3 contains 12 residues. The V gene lost 6 bases and the J gene lost 7 bases, with 9 bases spanning the gap. Germline V gives CDR1 MNHEY, CDR2 SMNVEV (reference sequence). The DNA for the CDR3 is TGTGCCAGCAGAAGCCCAGGCGGGGAGCTGTTTTTT. Translating gives CASRSPGGELFF.

This clonotype came up once. The chain carries TRBV2 and TRBJ2-5, with 7 bases fitting TRBD2. The CDR3 contains 13 residues. V was pared by 6 bases and J by 5 bases, with 6 bases of the junction left unmatched. Per the germline V gene, CDR1 is SNHLY and CDR2 is FYNNEI. The CDR3 sequence: CASSGGWQETQYF. DNA for the CDR3: TGTGCCAGCAGCGGGGGGTGGCAGGAGACCCAGTACTTC.